These T cell receptor beta chains were read from a single sample in a study of OX40 agonist ivuxolimab in advanced cancers. Produced via immunoSEQ multiplex PCR; TCRdb's table is partial and in-frame only. The repertoire holds tens of thousands of clones, with roughly 92% as singletons. Sequencing was performed on CD4+ or CD8+ T cells sorted from blood, taken in a trial of the OX40 agonist ivuxolimab. These receptors all stem from an adult with an advanced solid tumor such as melanoma, head and neck, liver or kidney cancer. The CDR3 runs from the conserved cysteine through the conserved F or W. D genes are given only for firm matches. Size values are once, few and many counts, or a class for expanded clones, and some rows have none.

CASSPTGTNYGYTF | TGTGCCAGCAGCCCAACAGGGACCAACTATGGCTACACCTTC | - | TRBJ1-2 | - | TRBV5-5
CASSRLGNTEAFF | TGTGCCAGCAGTCGACTGGGAAACACTGAAGCTTTCTTT | - | TRBJ1-1 | once | TRBV27
CASSLTPEGGEQYF | TGTGCCAGCAGTTTAACCCCCGAGGGGGGCGAGCAGTACTTC | - | TRBJ2-7 | - | TRBV28
CASSLVRTGGAGANVLTF | TGTGCCAGCAGCTTAGTGAGGACAGGGGGCGCGGGGGCCAACGTCCTGACTTTC | TRBD1 | TRBJ2-6 | - | TRBV7-9
CASRSSLEASYNEQFF | TGTGCCAGCAGGTCGTCCCTAGAGGCCTCCTACAATGAGCAGTTCTTC | - | TRBJ2-1 | - | TRBV7-9
CASSARGLANEKLFF | TGTGCCAGCAGTGCCAGGGGGCTAGCGAATGAAAAACTGTTTTTT | TRBD1 | TRBJ1-4 | - | TRBV2
CASSLNVLAGELFF | TGTGCCAGCAGCTTAAATGTCCTAGCCGGGGAGCTGTTTTTT | - | TRBJ2-2 | - | TRBV13
CASSFTGTTEAFF | TGTGCCAGCAGTTTTACAGGGACAACTGAAGCTTTCTTT | - | TRBJ1-1 | - | TRBV6-5
CASSLGGLAGTYEQYF | TGCGCCAGCAGCTTGGGGGGACTAGCGGGGACCTACGAGCAGTACTTC | TRBD2 | TRBJ2-7 | once | TRBV5-1
CASSLFPREDQPQHF | TGTGCCAGCAGTTTATTCCCCCGTGAGGATCAGCCCCAGCATTTT | - | TRBJ1-5 | - | TRBV28
CASSPSRGTDTQYF | TGTGCTAGCAGCCCCAGTCGGGGGACCGATACGCAGTATTTT | - | TRBJ2-3 | - | TRBV7-7
CASSARHTTSGTREQYF | TGTGCCAGCAGTGCACGTCACACTACTAGCGGAACGCGGGAGCAGTACTTC | TRBD2 | TRBJ2-7 | - | TRBV6-1
CASSLSGSRGSYEQYF | TGTGCCAGCAGTTTATCAGGCAGCAGGGGATCCTACGAGCAGTACTTC | - | TRBJ2-7 | - | TRBV28
CASSGGRTATPYNSPLHF | TGTGCCAGCAGTGGCGGACGGACCGCCACCCCTTATAATTCACCCCTCCACTTT | - | TRBJ1-6 | once | TRBV25-1
CTSNPQSCVSDYEQYF | TGCACCAGCAACCCACAGAGTTGCGTGTCGGACTACGAGCAGTACTTC | - | TRBJ2-7 | once | TRBV1
CASSPIGASRVQYF | TGTGCCAGCAGCCCAATAGGTGCTTCTAGGGTTCAGTACTTC | - | TRBJ2-5 | few | TRBV11-2
CASSAQGERPGVF | TGTGCCAGCAGCGCTCAAGGGGAGCGGCCTGGGGTCTTC | - | TRBJ2-1 | - | TRBV7-2
CASSLKASYEQYF | TGTGCCAGCAGTTTAAAAGCGAGCTACGAGCAGTACTTC | - | TRBJ2-7 | - | TRBV27
CASSLAGPLGEQYF | TGTGCCAGCAGCTTAGCGGGACCTTTGGGGGAGCAGTACTTC | - | TRBJ2-7 | once | TRBV7-2
CSGPYRGSYTEAFF | TGCAGCGGACCTTACAGGGGTTCGTACACTGAAGCTTTCTTT | TRBD1 | TRBJ1-1 | - | TRBV29-1
CASRPGGETEAFF | TGTGCCAGTAGACCCGGGGGCGAGACTGAAGCTTTCTTT | - | TRBJ1-1 | - | TRBV19
CAWTPGLAGETQYF | TGTGCCTGGACTCCGGGACTAGCTGGAGAGACCCAGTACTTC | TRBD2 | TRBJ2-5 | - | TRBV30
CASSSPRQGRNEQFF | TGTGCCAGCAGTTCGCCGCGACAGGGCCGCAATGAGCAGTTCTTC | TRBD1 | TRBJ2-1 | - | TRBV6-6
CAPDGRVPYNEQFF | TGTGCCCCCGACGGGCGGGTTCCCTACAATGAGCAGTTCTTC | - | TRBJ2-1 | - | TRBV10-3
CASILGTGAETQYF | TGCGCCAGCATCCTCGGGACAGGGGCTGAGACCCAGTACTTC | TRBD1 | TRBJ2-5 | - | TRBV10-2
CAWSAATFMNTEAFF | TGTGCCTGGAGTGCAGCAACTTTCATGAACACTGAAGCTTTCTTT | - | TRBJ1-1 | - | TRBV30
CASSFDRTIYF | TGTGCCAGCAGCTTCGACCGGACCATATATTTT | - | TRBJ1-3 | - | TRBV5-4
CASRPSTGFTTGELFF | TGTGCCAGCAGACCAAGTACAGGGTTCACCACCGGGGAGCTGTTTTTT | - | TRBJ2-2 | - | TRBV4-2
CSLSAGTSGRNEQFF | TGCAGTCTTTCAGCCGGGACTAGCGGGAGAAATGAGCAGTTCTTC | TRBD2 | TRBJ2-1 | - | TRBV29-1
CASSTLRGSRVYGYTF | TGTGCCAGCAGCACCCTTAGGGGATCCAGGGTGTATGGCTACACCTTC | - | TRBJ1-2 | - | TRBV11-2
CASSFGTVTYGNTIYF | TGTGCCAGCAGCTTCGGGACAGTGACTTATGGAAACACCATATATTTT | TRBD1 | TRBJ1-3 | - | TRBV5-5
CASSLSGTVYETQYF | TGTGCCAGCAGCTTGTCCGGGACAGTCTACGAGACCCAGTACTTC | TRBD1 | TRBJ2-5 | - | TRBV5-3